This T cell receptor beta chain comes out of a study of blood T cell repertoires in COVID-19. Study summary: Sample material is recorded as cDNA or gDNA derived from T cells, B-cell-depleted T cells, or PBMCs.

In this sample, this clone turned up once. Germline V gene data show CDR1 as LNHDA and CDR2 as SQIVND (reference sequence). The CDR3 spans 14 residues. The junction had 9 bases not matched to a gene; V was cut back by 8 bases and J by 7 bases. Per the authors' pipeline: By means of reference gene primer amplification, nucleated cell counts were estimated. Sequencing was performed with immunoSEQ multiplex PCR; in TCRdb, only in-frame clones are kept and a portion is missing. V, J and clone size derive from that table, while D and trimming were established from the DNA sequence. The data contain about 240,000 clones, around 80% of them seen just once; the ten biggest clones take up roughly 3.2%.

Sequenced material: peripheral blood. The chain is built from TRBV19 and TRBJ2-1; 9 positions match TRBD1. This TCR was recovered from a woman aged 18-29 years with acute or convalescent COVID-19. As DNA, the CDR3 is TGTGCCAGTTCCCACAGGGGGCGCAGTAATGAGCAGTTCTTC. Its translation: CASSHRGRSNEQFF.